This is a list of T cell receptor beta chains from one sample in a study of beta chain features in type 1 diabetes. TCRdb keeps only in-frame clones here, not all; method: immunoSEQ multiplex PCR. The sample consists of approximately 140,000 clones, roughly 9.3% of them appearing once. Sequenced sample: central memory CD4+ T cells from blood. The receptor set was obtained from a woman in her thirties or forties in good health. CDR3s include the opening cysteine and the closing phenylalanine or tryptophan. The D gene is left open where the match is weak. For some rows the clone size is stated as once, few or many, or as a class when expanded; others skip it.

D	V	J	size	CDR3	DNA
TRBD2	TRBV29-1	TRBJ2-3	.	CSAWTSGEGGTDTQYF	TGCAGCGCTTGGACTAGCGGGGAGGGGGGCACAGATACGCAGTATTTT
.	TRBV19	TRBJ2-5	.	CASSIRMGRETQYF	TGTGCCAGTAGTATACGTATGGGCCGGGAGACCCAGTACTTC
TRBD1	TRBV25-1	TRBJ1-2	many	CASSVLSSQGNGYTF	TGTGCCAGCAGTGTACTCTCATCACAGGGGAATGGCTACACCTTC
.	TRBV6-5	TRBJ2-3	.	CASTPGEGAQYF	TGTGCCAGCACCCCGGGAGAGGGTGCGCAGTATTTT
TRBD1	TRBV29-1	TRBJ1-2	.	CSVGQGGGYTF	TGCAGCGTGGGACAGGGTGGTGGCTACACCTTC
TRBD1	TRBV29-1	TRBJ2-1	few	CSLSPRGTGEYNEQFF	TGCAGCCTTAGCCCCCGTGGGACAGGTGAATACAATGAGCAGTTCTTC
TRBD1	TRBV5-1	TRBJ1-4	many	CASSQGQASNEKLFF	TGCGCCAGCAGCCAAGGACAGGCGTCTAATGAAAAACTGTTTTTT
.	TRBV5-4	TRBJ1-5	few	CASSLGRSNQPQHF	TGTGCCAGCAGCTTGGGCAGGAGCAATCAGCCCCAGCATTTT
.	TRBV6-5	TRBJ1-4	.	CASSRSLGEGKLFF	TGTGCCAGCAGTCGCAGCTTGGGGGAGGGAAAACTGTTTTTT
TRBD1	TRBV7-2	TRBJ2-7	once	CASSLADRNEQYF	TGTGCCAGCAGCTTAGCGGACAGGAACGAGCAGTACTTC
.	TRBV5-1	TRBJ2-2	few	CASSQRRVLGGELFF	TGCGCCAGCAGCCAACGTCGGGTATTGGGCGGGGAGCTGTTTTTT
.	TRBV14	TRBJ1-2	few	CASSQDRSHGYTF	TGTGCCAGCAGCCAAGACAGATCTCATGGCTACACCTTC
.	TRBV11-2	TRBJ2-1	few	CASSPPPVHNEQFF	TGTGCCAGCAGCCCCCCTCCCGTTCACAATGAGCAGTTCTTC
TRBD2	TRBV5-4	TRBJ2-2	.	CASSLGGRGANTGELFF	TGTGCCAGCAGCTTGGGGGGCCGGGGGGCGAACACCGGGGAGCTGTTTTTT
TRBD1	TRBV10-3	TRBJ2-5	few	CAIGTGAQETQYF	TGTGCCATCGGGACAGGGGCTCAAGAGACCCAGTACTTC
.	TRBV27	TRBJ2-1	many	CASSLARSYNEQFF	TGTGCCAGCAGCCTTGCACGGTCCTACAATGAGCAGTTCTTC
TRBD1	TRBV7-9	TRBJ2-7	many	CASSKTGSSYEQYF	TGTGCCAGCAGTAAGACAGGGAGCTCCTACGAGCAGTACTTC
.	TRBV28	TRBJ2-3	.	CASSFRDTQYF	TGTGCCAGCAGTTTCAGAGATACGCAGTATTTT
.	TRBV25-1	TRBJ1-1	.	CASSSMMNTEAFF	TGTGCCAGCAGTTCTATGATGAACACTGAAGCTTTCTTT
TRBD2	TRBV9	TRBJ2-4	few	CASSALSGGQTDIQYF	TGTGCCAGCAGCGCCCTAAGCGGGGGGCAGACGGACATTCAGTACTTC
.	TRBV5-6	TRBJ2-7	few	CASSLEKGSGGRLEQYF	TGTGCCAGCAGCTTGGAAAAGGGATCGGGGGGCCGTCTCGAGCAGTACTTC
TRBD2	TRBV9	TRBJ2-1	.	CTSGGAAYNEQFF	TGTACCAGCGGGGGGGCCGCTTACAATGAGCAGTTCTTC
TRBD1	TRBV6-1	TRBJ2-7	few	CASTGDSTYEQYF	TGTGCCAGCACAGGGGACAGTACCTACGAGCAGTACTTC
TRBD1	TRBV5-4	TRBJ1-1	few	CASSPGQGAMNTEAFF	TGTGCCAGCAGCCCGGGACAGGGGGCAATGAACACTGAAGCTTTCTTT
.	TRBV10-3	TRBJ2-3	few	CAISLSGTDTQYF	TGTGCCATCAGCCTTAGTGGCACAGATACGCAGTATTTT
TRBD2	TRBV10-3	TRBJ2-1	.	CAISSPSGGLENEQFF	TGTGCCATCAGTTCCCCTAGCGGGGGCCTTGAAAATGAGCAGTTCTTC
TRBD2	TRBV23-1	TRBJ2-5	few	CASTRPLGTSGGYWGETQYF	TGCGCCAGCACCAGGCCGCTCGGGACTAGCGGGGGGTATTGGGGAGAGACCCAGTACTTC
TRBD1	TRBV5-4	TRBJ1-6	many	CASRSTGEGPYNSPLHF	TGTGCCAGCAGGAGTACAGGGGAAGGGCCTTATAATTCACCCCTCCACTTT
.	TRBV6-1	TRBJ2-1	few	CASSAINEQFF	TGTGCCAGCAGTGCAATCAATGAGCAGTTCTTC
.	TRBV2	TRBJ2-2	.	CASNTRGGGTGELFF	TGTGCCAGCAACACGAGGGGGGGAGGCACCGGGGAGCTGTTTTTT
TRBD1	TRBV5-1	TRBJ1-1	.	CASSLGQGGEAFF	TGCGCCAGCAGCTTAGGACAGGGTGGTGAAGCTTTCTTT
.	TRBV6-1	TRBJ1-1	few	CASMETPDTEAFF	TGTGCCAGCATGGAGACCCCAGACACTGAAGCTTTCTTT
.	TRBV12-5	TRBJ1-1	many	CASGFQGIPEAFF	TGTGCTAGTGGTTTCCAGGGTATCCCTGAAGCTTTCTTT
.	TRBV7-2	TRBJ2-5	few	CASSLALVGGTQYF	TGTGCCAGCAGCTTAGCGTTAGTCGGGGGGACCCAGTACTTC
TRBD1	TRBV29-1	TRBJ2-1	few	CSVRPRQGRIEQFF	TGCAGCGTTCGCCCTCGACAGGGGAGGATTGAGCAGTTCTTC
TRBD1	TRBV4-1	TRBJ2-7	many	CASSLSRTGGFNEQYF	TGCGCCAGCAGCCTCAGTCGGACAGGGGGCTTTAACGAGCAGTACTTC
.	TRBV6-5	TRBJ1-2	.	CASRPTGLAFYGYTF	TGTGCCAGCAGACCAACAGGCCTTGCGTTCTATGGCTACACCTTC
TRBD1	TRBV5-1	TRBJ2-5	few	CASSLGVQGEETQYF	TGCGCCAGCAGCTTGGGGGTGCAGGGGGAAGAGACCCAGTACTTC
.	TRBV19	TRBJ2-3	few	CASSIVRTSTDTQYF	TGTGCCAGTAGTATAGTTCGTACTAGCACAGATACGCAGTATTTT
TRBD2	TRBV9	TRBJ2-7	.	CASSLNSGTPYEQYF	TGTGCCAGTTCCCTCAATAGCGGGACTCCCTACGAGCAGTACTTC
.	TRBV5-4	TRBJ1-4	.	CASSLDARGNEKLFF	TGTGCCAGCAGCTTGGACGCCCGGGGTAATGAAAAACTGTTTTTT
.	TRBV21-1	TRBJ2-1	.	CASSKGRTDSVRAQLPNNEQFF	TGTGCCAGCAGCAAAGGGAGAACGGATAGTGTCAGGGCGCAACTCCCGAACAATGAGCAGTTCTTC
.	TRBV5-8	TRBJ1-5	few	CASSSYWSGGANQPQHF	TGTGCCAGCAGCTCATATTGGTCGGGAGGTGCCAATCAGCCCCAGCATTTT
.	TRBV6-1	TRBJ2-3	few	CASTTGNTQYF	TGTGCCAGCACGACAGGAAATACGCAGTATTTT
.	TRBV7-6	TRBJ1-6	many	CASGQTNSPLHF	TGTGCCAGCGGTCAGACAAATTCACCCCTCCACTTT
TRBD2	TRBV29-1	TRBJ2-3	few	CSVGGLAGRGMQYF	TGCAGCGTTGGGGGACTAGCGGGAAGGGGTATGCAGTATTTT
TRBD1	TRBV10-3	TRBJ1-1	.	CAISEGTALLSTEAFF	TGTGCCATCAGTGAGGGGACAGCGCTGCTTTCGACTGAAGCTTTCTTT
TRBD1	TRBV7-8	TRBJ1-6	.	CASSTRTGPGNSPLHF	TGTGCCAGCAGCACCCGGACAGGCCCTGGAAATTCACCCCTCCACTTT
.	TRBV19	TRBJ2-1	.	CASSWGFAKPRSYNEQFF	TGTGCCAGTAGCTGGGGCTTTGCTAAACCACGTTCCTACAATGAGCAGTTCTTC
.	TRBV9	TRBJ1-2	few	CASSGGNTVNYGYTF	TGTGCCAGCAGTGGGGGGAACACGGTGAACTATGGCTACACCTTC
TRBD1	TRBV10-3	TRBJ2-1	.	CAISYDRGPGNEQFF	TGTGCCATCAGTTATGACAGGGGGCCAGGCAATGAGCAGTTCTTC
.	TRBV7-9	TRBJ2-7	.	CASSLETGPVKEQYF	TGTGCCAGCAGCTTAGAAACAGGGCCCGTTAAAGAGCAGTACTTC
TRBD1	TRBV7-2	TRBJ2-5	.	CASSFPTGGGETQYF	TGTGCCAGCAGCTTTCCGACAGGGGGCGGAGAGACCCAGTACTTC